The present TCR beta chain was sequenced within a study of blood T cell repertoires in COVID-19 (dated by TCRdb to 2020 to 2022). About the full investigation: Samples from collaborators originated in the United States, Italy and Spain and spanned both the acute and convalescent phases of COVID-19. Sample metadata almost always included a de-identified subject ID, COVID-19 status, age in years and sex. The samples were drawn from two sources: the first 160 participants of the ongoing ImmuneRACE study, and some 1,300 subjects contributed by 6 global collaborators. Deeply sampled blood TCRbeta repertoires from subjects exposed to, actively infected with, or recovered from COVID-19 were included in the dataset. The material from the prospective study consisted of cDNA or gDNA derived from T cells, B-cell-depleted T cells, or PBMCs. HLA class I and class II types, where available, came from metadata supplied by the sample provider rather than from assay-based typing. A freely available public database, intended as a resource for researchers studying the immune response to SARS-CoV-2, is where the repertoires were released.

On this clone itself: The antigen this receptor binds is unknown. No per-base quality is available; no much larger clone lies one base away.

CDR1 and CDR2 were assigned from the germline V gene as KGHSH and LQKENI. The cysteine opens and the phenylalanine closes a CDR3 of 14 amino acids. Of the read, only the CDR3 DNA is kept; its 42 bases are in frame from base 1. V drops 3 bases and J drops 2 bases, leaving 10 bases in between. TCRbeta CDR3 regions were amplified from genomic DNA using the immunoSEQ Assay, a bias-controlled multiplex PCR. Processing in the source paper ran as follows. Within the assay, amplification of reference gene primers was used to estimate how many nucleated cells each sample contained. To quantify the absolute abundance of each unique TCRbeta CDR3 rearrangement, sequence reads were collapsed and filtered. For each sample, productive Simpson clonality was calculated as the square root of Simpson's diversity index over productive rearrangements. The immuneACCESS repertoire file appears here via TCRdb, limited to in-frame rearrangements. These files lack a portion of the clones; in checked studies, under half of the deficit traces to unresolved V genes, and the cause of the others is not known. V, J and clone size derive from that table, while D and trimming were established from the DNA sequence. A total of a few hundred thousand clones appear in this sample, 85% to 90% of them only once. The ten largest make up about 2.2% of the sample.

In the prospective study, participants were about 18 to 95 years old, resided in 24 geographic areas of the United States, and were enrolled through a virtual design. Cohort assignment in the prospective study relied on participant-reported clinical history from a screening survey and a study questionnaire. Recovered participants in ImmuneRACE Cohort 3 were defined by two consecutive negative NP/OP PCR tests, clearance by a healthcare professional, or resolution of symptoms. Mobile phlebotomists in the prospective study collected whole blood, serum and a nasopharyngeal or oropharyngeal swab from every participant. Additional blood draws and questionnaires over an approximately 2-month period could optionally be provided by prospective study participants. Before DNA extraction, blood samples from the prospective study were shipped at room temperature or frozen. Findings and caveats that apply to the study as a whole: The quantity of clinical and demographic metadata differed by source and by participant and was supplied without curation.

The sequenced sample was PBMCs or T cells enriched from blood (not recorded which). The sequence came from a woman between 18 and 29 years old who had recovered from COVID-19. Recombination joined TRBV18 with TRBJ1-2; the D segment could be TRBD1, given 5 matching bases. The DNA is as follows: TGTGCCAGCTCACCGGGGGGAACAAACTATGGCTACACCTTC. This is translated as CASSPGGTNYGYTF.